This TCR beta chain was obtained from a study of T cells in Graves' hyperthyroidism and ophthalmopathy. This clonotype came up many times. V was pared by 5 bases and J by 0 bases, with 13 bases between. The CDR3 extends over 15 amino acids. From RNA transcripts, TCR beta CDR3 regions were amplified. TCR CDR3 underwent first-round RT-PCR with the HTBI primer set. TCRdb called the multiplex PCR reads again in MiXCR, with one record for every CDR3 protein. The sample holds about 580,000 distinct CDR3 sequences, about 43% seen once. The sequence was collected from a woman under 30 with Graves' hyperthyroidism. What was sequenced was peripheral blood or thyroid tissue (not recorded which). This chain joins TRBV12-3 or TRBV12-4 and TRBJ1-1; D perhaps matches TRBD1 (5 bases). The CDR3 sequence: CASSIRRQLNTEAFF. The CDR3 coding sequence is TGTGCCAGCAGTATACGGAGACAGCTGAACACTGAAGCTTTCTTT.